The clone carrying this T cell receptor (beta chain) turned up a few times. The antigen is unknown. This record belongs to a study of T-cell reconstitution after alpha-beta-depleted transplantation in children. V gave up 0 bases and J gave up 1 base, with 10 bases separating them. Germline V CDR1 and CDR2: SGHRS, YFSETQ. CDR3 size: 15 residues. The TCRbeta library incorporated unique molecular identifiers. MiXCR, applied by TCRdb to the PCR reads, yields one record per CDR3 protein. The sample has about 980,000 distinct CDR3 sequences, around 30% seen once; the top ten hold roughly 27%. Regarding the study as a whole: In patients about two months after transplant, alpha-beta T cells reportedly arose from several hundred expanded graft clones. T-cell numbers and diversity, one year after transplant, stemmed largely from T cells that were newly produced. High day-60 TCRbeta diversity in some patients came from surviving recipient T cells and thymic progenitors.

V and J are TRBV5-1 and TRBJ1-1, with D perhaps matching TRBD1 (5 bases). The origin of this receptor is a boy less than two years old who had a stem cell transplant for SCID, so the T cells may come from the graft donor. The sequencing here drew on PBMCs, mostly from graft donor cells, taken 360 days after TCRalphabeta/CD19-depleted stem cell transplant. The CDR3 coding sequence is TGCGCCAGCAGCTTGGGACAGATGTGGAACACTGAAGCTTTCTTT. Its protein is CASSLGQMWNTEAFF.